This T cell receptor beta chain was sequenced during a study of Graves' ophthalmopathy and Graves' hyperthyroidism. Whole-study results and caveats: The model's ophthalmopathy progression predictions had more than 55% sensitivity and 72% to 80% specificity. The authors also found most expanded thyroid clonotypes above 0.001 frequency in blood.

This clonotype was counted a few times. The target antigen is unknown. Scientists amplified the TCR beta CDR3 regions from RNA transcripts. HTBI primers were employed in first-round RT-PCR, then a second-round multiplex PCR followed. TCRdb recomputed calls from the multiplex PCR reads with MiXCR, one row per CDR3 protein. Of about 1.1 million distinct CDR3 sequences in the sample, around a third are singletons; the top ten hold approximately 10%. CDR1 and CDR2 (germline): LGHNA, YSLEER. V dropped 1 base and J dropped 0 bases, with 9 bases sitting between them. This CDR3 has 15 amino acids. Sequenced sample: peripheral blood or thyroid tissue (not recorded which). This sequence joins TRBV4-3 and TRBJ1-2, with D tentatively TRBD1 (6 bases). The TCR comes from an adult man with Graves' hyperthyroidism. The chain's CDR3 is CASSQVDRSNYGYTF. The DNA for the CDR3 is TGCGCCAGCAGCCAAGTCGACAGGTCTAACTATGGCTACACCTTC.